The 9 T cell receptor beta chains in this list originate from one sample, sequenced in a study of blood T cell repertoires in COVID-19. Measured with immunoSEQ multiplex PCR; TCRdb has only the in-frame clones, and not every one. This sample carries some 300,000 clones, more than 85% of them seen once, and the ten largest clones take 1%. Source material: PBMCs or T cells enriched from blood (not recorded which). Source of these receptors: a woman aged 30 to 39 who had recovered from COVID-19.

The CDR3 coding sequence is TGTGCCAGCAGTGCGGGGGCCTACAATGAGCAGTTCTTC. Amino acid sequence: CASSAGAYNEQFF. This sequence joins TRBV27 and TRBJ2-1; 7 bases are a match to TRBD2. V lost 5 bases to trimming and J lost 2 bases; unmatched junction nucleotides: 0. The CDR3 sequence is 13 residues long. The germline CDR1 and CDR2 sequences are MNHEY and SMNVEV (reference sequence).

The CDR3 region is CASSPQGGTGELFF. The CDR3 nucleotides are TGCGCCAGCAGCCCTCAGGGAGGCACCGGGGAGCTGTTTTTT. The chain is built from TRBV4-1 and TRBJ2-2; the D gene is possibly TRBD2 (6 bases). The V end was cut by 4 bases, the J end by 4 bases, with 10 bases between. The CDR3 extends over 14 amino acids. Per the germline V gene, CDR1 is MGHRA and CDR2 is YSYEKL.

J is TRBJ2-7 and V is TRBV7-9; maybe TRBD1 (6 bases). V dropped 7 bases and J dropped 2 bases, with 12 bases sitting between them. This CDR3 has 13 residues. Germline values: CDR1 SEHNR, CDR2 FQNEAQ (reference sequence). Here the CDR3 reads CASTPSGAYEQYF. In DNA, the CDR3 is TGTGCCAGCACCCCTTCAGGGGCCTACGAGCAGTACTTC.

This clone was recorded once. The chain couples TRBV18 to TRBJ1-1; D is unclear. From germline, CDR1 is KGHSH and CDR2 LQKENI. The germline V and J ends were trimmed by 3 bases and 0 bases, with 8 bases remaining between them. CDR3 size: 14 residues. As DNA, the CDR3 is TGTGCCAGCTCACCGCTCAGTATGAACACTGAAGCTTTCTTT. Translated: CASSPLSMNTEAFF.

V is TRBV4-1 and J is TRBJ1-1; D is unresolved. Germline V CDR1 and CDR2: MGHRA, YSYEKL. The V gene lost 1 base and the J gene lost 4 bases, with 10 bases spanning the gap. The CDR3 runs to 14 residues. CDR3 nucleotides: TGCGCCAGCAGCCAAGTGTTGGGGAGCACTGAAGCTTTCTTT. As protein: CASSQVLGSTEAFF.

The chain is built from TRBV5-1 and TRBJ1-6; tentatively, D is TRBD1 (5 bases). Germline CDR1 is SGHRS and CDR2 is YFSETQ. V was clipped by 3 bases and J by 7 bases, with 17 bases between them. The CDR3 is 16 residues long. The CDR3 region is CASSSMQGRANSPLHF. DNA for the CDR3: TGCGCCAGCAGCTCGATGCAGGGAAGGGCGAATTCACCCCTCCACTTT.

The J gene is TRBJ2-3, the V gene TRBV7-2, with 7 bases aligning to TRBD2. Germline V gene sequence: CDR1 SGHTA, CDR2 FQGNSA. The CDR3 length is 18 residues. V lost 1 base, J lost 3 bases, and 13 bases stayed unmatched. The CDR3 is CASSLVGGWTMETDTQYF. In DNA, the CDR3 is TGTGCCAGCAGCTTAGTGGGGGGGTGGACTATGGAGACAGATACGCAGTATTTT.

The chain joins TRBV5-1 to TRBJ2-2; 13 nucleotides match TRBD2. Germline assignment: CDR1 SGHRS and CDR2 YFSETQ. V was pared by 3 bases and J by 6 bases, with 2 bases of the junction left unmatched. CDR3 length: 15 amino acids. The CDR3 region is CASSSGLAGAGELFF. CDR3 bases: TGCGCCAGCAGCTCCGGACTAGCGGGGGCCGGGGAGCTGTTTTTT.

The chain links TRBV28 to TRBJ1-6; no clear D. The CDR3 extends over 16 amino acids. Germline assignment: CDR1 MDHEN and CDR2 SYDVKM. V shed 7 bases and J shed 5 bases, with 18 bases lying between them. Here the CDR3 reads CASIPFSGRDNSPLHF. In DNA form, the CDR3 reads TGTGCCAGCATTCCCTTTTCCGGGAGGGATAATTCACCCCTCCACTTT.